This TCR beta chain came from a study of identical twins. Template switching introduced a universal primer site, and the cDNA bore unique molecular identifiers. TCRdb fed the 5' RACE reads into MiXCR, producing one record per CDR3 protein. The sample has 550,000 to 700,000 distinct CDR3 sequences, roughly 9.9% seen once; the top ten hold more than 2.5%. As for this clonotype: Antigen specificity is unknown.

Whole-study findings and limits: Out-of-frame alpha sequences common to twins exhibited an excess of low generation probability. In beta out-of-frame sequences, the excess sharing between twins was weaker. Models underpredicted monozygotic twin sharing of out-of-frame TCR alpha.

The trim removed 5 bases at V and 5 bases at J, leaving 8 bases unmatched. This CDR3 contains 15 residues. The V gene's germline CDR1 is SEHNR and CDR2 FQNEAQ (reference sequence). A further study also used this sample, focusing on yellow fever vaccine responses in identical twins.

The sample was PBMCs. The rearrangement joins TRBV7-9 to TRBJ2-5, with 10 bases that match TRBD1. This TCR came from a woman aged 18-29 years in good health. Written as DNA, the CDR3 is TGTGCCAGCAGCCCCGGGACAGGGGAGAGGGAGACCCAGTACTTC. Protein: CASSPGTGERETQYF.